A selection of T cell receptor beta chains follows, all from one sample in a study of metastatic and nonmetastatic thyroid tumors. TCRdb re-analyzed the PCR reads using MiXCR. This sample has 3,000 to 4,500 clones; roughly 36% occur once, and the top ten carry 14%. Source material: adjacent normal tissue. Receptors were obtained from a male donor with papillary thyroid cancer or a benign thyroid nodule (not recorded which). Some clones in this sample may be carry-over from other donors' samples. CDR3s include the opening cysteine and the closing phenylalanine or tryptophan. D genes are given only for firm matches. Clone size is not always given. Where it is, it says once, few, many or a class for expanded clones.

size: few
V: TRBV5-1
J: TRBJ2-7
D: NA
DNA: TGCGCCAGCAGCTTGGGGGTGGGTTTTGGCGCCTACGAGCAGTACTTC
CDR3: CASSLGVGFGAYEQYF

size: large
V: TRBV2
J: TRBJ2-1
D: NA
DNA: TGTGCCAGCCTCAGGGACCCTAGGAATGAGCAGTTCTTC
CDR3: CASLRDPRNEQFF

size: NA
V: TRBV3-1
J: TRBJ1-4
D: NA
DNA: TGTGCCAGCAGTTTCGGTTCCAGGGCAGACGAAAAACTGTTTTTT
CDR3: CASSFGSRADEKLFF

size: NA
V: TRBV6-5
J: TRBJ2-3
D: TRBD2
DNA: TGTGCCAGCAGATCCAGGGGTGCGGGAGGGCCGCCAGATACGCAGTATTTT
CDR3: CASRSRGAGGPPDTQYF

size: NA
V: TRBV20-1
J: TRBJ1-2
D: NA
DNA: TGCAGTGCTAGAGGCGGGACTAACTATGGCTACACCTTC
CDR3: CSARGGTNYGYTF

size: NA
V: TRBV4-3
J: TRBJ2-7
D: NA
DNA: TGCGCCGGCAGCCAAGTCAAGGGACCAAGCCCCTACGAGCAGTACTTC
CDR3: CAGSQVKGPSPYEQYF

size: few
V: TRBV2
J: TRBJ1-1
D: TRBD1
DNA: TGTGCCAGCAGTGCGGACAGGGGAAGCACTGAAGCTTTCTTT
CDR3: CASSADRGSTEAFF

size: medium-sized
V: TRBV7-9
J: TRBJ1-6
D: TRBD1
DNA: TGTGCCAGCAGCTTCGATCTAGGACAGGGACTTTTGGCCCTCCACTTT
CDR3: CASSFDLGQGLLALHF

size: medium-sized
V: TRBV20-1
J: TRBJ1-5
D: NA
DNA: TGCAGTGCTAGCGGCGTGCGTGGACGTAGCAATCAGCCCCAGCATTTT
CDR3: CSASGVRGRSNQPQHF

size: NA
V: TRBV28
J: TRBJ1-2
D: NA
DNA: TGTGCCAGCAGTTCGAAGGGGCCAAGGGCTGGCTACACCTTC
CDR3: CASSSKGPRAGYTF

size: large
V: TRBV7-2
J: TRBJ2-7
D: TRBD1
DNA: TGTGCCAGCAGCCCGACAGGGAGCCCCTACGAGCAGTACTTC
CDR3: CASSPTGSPYEQYF

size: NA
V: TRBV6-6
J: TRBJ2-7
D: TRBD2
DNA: TGTGCCAGCACCGTCGGAGGGACTAGCGGGATCCTATCCTACGAGCAGTACTTC
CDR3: CASTVGGTSGILSYEQYF

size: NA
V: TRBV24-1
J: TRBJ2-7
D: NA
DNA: TGTGCCACCAGTGATTCGAGGCCCCAACCGAGTATACGGAGCTCCTACGAGCAGTACTTC
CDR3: CATSDSRPQPSIRSSYEQYF

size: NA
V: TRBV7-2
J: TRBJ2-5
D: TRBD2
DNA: TGTGCCAGCAGCCAGGGGACTAGCGGGGGGGAAGAGACCCAGTACTTC
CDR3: CASSQGTSGGEETQYF

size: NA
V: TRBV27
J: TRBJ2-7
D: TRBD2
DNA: TGTGCCAGCAGTTTATATGCGGGAGACCCGACCTACGAGCAGTACTTC
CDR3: CASSLYAGDPTYEQYF

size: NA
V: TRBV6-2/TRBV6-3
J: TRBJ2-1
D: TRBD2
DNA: TGTGCCAGCAGTTACAGAGCGGCGGGAGGTTACCGTCGCTCCTACAATGAGCAGTTCTTC
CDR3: CASSYRAAGGYRRSYNEQFF

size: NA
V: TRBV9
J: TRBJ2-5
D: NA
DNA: TGTGCCAGCAGCGTAGACATATCGGGGACCCAGTACTTC
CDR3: CASSVDISGTQYF

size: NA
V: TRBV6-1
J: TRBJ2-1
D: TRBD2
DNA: TGTGCCAGCAGTCTAGCGGGAGGGCCTCGGGAGCAGTTCTTC
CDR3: CASSLAGGPREQFF

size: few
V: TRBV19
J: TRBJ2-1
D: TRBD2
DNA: TGTGCCAGTAGTACTGGACTAGCGGGCACCAATGAGCAGTTCTTC
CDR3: CASSTGLAGTNEQFF

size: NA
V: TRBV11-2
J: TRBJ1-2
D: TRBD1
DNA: TGTGCCAGCAGCGCCCAACAGGGGATTCCCGGCTATGGCTACACCTTC
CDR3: CASSAQQGIPGYGYTF

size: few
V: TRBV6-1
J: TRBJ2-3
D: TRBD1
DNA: TGTGCCAGCAGTCTAGGGGGCGCGAAAGATACGCAGTATTTT
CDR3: CASSLGGAKDTQYF

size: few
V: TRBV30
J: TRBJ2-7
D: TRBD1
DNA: TGTGCCTGGAGTGTTTCCGGGACAGCCTACGAGCAGTACTTC
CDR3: CAWSVSGTAYEQYF

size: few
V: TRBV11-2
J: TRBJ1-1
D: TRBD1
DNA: TGTGCCAGCAGCTCTAACAGGGGTCGGGACACTGAAGCTTTCTTT
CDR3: CASSSNRGRDTEAFF

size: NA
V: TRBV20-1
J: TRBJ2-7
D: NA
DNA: TGCAGTGCTAGGGGAGTCTACGAGCAGTACTTC
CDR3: CSARGVYEQYF

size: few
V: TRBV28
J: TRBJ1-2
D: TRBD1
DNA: TGTGCCAGCAGTTTGGCGGGACAGAAGGTCTATGGCTACACCTTC
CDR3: CASSLAGQKVYGYTF